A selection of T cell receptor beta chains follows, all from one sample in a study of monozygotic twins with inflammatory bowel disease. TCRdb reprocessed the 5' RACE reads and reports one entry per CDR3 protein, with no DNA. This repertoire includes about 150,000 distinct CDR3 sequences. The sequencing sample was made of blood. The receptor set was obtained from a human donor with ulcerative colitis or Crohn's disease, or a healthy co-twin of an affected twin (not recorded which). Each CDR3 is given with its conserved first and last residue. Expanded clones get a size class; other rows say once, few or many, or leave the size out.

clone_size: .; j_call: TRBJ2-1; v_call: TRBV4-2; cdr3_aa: CASSPSGLWGNEQFF
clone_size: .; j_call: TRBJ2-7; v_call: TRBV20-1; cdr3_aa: CSARDQRQGPYEQYF
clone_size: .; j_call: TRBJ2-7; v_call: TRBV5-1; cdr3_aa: CASSPLSSHQLDF
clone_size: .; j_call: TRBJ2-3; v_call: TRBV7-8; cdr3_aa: CASSLVTEGARPQYF
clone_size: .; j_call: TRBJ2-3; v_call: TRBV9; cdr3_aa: CASSVAGTSGMNFRTDTQYF
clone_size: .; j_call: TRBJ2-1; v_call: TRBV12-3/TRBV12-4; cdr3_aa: CASRFEVSGRAYNEQFF
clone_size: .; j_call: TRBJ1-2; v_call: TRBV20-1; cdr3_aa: CSASLSGQGAKGYTF
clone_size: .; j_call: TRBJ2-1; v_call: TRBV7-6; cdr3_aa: CASSLVMSPSSYNEQFF
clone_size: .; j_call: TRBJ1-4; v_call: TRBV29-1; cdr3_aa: CSVPGPTQEKLFF
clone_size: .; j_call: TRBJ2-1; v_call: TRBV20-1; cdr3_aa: CSARSSSRGYNEQFF
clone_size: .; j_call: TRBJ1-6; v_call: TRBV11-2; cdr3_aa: CASSLDKDMGLQGSPLHF
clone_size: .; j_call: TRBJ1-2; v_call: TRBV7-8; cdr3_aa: CASTPTRVVHYGYTF
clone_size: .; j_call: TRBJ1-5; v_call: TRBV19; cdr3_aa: CASRRPGETQPQHF
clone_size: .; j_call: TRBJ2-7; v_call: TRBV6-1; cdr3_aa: CASSETGTGVQSEQYF
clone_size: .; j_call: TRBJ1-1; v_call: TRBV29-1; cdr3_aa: CSVVETYGTEAFF
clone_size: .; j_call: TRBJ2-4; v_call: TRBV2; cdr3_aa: CASSASGFSKNIQYF
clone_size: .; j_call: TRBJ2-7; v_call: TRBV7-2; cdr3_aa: CASSSLGGEQYF
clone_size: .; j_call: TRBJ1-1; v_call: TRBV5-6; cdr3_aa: CASMRTGVTEAFF
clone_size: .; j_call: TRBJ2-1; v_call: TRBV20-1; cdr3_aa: CSARTGTSGTSEQFF
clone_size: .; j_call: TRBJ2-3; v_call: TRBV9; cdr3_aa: CASSSRLAGSTDTQYF
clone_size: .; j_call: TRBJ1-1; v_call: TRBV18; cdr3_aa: CASSLGQSEAFF
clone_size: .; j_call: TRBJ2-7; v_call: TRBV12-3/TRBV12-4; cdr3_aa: CASSFEGILRSYEQYF
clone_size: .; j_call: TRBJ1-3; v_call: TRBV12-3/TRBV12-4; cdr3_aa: CASSHDARQVPHSGNTIYF
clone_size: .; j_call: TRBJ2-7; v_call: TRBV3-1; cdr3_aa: CASSLRSGSPYEQYF
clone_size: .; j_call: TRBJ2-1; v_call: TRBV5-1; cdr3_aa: CASNRAGMNYNEQFF
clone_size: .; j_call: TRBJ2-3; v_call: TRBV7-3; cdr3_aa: CASTDRGNTDTQYF
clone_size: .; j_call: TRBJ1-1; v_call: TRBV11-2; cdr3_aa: CASSSQMNTEAFF
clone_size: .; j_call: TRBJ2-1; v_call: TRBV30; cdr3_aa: CAWRGRPSYNEQFF
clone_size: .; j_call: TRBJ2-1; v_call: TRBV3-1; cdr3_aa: CASSQGRQGNYNEQFF
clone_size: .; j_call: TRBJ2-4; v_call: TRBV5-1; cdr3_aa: CASSLESGEIDIQYF
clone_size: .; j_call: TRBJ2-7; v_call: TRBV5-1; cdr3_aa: CASSLTRDYEQYF
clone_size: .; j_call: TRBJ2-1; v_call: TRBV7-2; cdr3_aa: CASSFRRENGNEQFF
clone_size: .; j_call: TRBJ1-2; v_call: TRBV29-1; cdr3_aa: CSVLTGEYGYTF
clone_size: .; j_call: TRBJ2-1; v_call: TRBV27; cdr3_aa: CASSRSGSKNEQFF
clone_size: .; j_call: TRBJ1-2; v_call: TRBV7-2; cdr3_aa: CASSIQGANYRYTF
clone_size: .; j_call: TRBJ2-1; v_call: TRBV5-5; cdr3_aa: CASSLEGASYNEQFF
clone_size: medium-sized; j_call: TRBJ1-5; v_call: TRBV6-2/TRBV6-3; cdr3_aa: CASSPTGYRNQPQHF
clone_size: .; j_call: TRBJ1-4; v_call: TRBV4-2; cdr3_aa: CASSQGGRKLFF
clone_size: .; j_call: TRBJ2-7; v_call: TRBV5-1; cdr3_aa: CASSLNPTPSGTGGPYEQYF
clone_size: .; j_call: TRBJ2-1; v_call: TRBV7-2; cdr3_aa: CASSLALAGGSYNEQFF
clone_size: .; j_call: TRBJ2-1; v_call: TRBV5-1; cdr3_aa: CASSSTLAGGPWNEQFF
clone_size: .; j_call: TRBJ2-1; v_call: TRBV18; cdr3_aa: CASSPPTGSSYNEQFF
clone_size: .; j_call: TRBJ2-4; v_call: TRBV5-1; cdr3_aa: CASSLGGAKNIQYF
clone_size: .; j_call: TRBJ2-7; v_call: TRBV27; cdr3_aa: CASSLRGSLYEQYF
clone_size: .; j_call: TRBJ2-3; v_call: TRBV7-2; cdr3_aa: CASSLGLAGALEQYF
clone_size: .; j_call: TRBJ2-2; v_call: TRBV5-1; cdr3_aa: CASSTGTGWNTGELFF
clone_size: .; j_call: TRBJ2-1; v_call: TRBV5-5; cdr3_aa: CASRLPPLNEQFF
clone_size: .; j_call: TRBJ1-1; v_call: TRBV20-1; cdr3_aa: CSARGGVELNTEAFF
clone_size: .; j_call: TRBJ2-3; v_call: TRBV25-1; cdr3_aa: CASSGWSGAYTDTQYF
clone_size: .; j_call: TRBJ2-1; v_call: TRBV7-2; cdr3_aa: CASSLEWSSYNEQFF
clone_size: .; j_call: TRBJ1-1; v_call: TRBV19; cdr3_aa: CASSMRQGGDTEAFF
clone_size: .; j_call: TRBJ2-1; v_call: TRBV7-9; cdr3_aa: CASSPDRVTGEQFF
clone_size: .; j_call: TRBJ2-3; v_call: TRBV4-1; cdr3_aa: CASSQLTSGPYTDTQYF
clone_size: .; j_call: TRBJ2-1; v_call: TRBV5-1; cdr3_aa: CASKSLPEGIALNEQFF
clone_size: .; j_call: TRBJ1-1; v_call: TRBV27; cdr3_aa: CASRDVSGPTEAFF
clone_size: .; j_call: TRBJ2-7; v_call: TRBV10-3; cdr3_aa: CAISESSGRDRAHEQYF
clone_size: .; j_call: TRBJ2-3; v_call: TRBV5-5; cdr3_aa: CASSFNLAHTDTQYF
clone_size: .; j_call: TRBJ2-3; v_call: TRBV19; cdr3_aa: CATRDRGSTDTQYF
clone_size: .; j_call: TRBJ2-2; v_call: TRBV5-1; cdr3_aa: CASSPSGSLANTGELFF